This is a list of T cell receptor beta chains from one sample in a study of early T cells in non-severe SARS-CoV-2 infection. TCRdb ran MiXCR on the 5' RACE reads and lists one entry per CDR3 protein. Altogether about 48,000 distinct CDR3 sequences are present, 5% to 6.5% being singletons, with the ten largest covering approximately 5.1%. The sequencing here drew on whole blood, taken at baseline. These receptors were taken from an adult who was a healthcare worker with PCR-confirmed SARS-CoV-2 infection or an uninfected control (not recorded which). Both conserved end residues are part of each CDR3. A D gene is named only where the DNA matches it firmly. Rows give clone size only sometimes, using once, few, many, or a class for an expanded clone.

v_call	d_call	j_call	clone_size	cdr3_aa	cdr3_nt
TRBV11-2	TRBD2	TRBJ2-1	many	CASSLSSGYAEQFF	TGTGCCAGCAGCTTATCTAGCGGGTATGCTGAGCAGTTCTTC
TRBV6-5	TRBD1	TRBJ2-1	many	CASSTRDRDVNEQFF	TGTGCCAGCAGTACCCGGGACAGGGACGTCAATGAGCAGTTCTTC
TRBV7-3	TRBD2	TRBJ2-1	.	CASSLTGAGVPYNEQFF	TGTGCCAGCAGCTTAACCGGAGCGGGAGTCCCCTACAATGAGCAGTTCTTC
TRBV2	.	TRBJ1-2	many	CASSEWQGDGYTF	TGTGCCAGCAGTGAATGGCAGGGTGATGGCTACACCTTC
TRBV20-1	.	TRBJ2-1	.	CSASTANYNEQFF	TGCAGTGCTAGTACTGCGAATTACAATGAGCAGTTCTTC
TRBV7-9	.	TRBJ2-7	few	CASSLASGLWEQYF	TGTGCCAGCAGCTTAGCGAGCGGTTTGTGGGAGCAGTACTTC
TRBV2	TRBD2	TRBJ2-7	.	CASGRAGGASYEQYF	TGTGCCAGCGGAAGAGCGGGAGGGGCATCCTACGAGCAGTACTTC
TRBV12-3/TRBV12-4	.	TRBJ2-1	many	CASNLGIYNEQFF	TGTGCCAGCAATTTGGGGATCTACAATGAGCAGTTCTTC
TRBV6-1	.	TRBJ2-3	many	CASLDKLTDTQYF	TGTGCCAGCCTGGACAAACTCACAGATACGCAGTATTTT
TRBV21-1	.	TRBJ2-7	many	CASSPPGTGIYEQYF	TGTGCCAGCAGCCCCCCCGGGACAGGGATATACGAGCAGTACTTC
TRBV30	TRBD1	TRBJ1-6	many	CAWSTETGGARSPLHF	TGTGCCTGGAGTACAGAAACAGGGGGCGCACGCTCACCCCTCCACTTT
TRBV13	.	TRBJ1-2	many	CASSLWDDGYGYTF	TGTGCCAGCAGCCTATGGGACGACGGCTATGGCTACACCTTC
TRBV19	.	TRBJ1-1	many	CASTTVGHRGTEAFF	TGTGCCAGTACGACCGTTGGACACAGAGGAACTGAAGCTTTCTTT
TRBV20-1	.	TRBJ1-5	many	CSASPTGLNQPQHF	TGCAGTGCTAGCCCGACAGGCTTAAATCAGCCCCAGCATTTT